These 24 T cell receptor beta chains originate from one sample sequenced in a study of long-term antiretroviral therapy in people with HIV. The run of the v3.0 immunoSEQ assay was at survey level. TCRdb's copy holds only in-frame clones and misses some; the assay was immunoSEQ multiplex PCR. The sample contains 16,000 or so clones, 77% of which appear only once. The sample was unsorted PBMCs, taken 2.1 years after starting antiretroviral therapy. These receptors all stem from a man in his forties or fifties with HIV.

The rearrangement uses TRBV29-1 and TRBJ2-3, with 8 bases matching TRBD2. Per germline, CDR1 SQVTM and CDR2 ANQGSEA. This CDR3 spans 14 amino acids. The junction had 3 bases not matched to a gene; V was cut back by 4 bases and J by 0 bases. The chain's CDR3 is CSVGLAGSTDTQYF. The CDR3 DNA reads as TGCAGCGTTGGGTTAGCGGGGAGCACAGATACGCAGTATTTT.

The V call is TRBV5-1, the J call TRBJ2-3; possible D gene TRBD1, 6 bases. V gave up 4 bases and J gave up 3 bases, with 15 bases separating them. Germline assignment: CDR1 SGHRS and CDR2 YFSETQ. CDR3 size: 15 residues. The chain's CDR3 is CASSQQGVSTDTQYF. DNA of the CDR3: TGCGCCAGCAGCCAACAGGGAGTCAGTACAGATACGCAGTATTTT. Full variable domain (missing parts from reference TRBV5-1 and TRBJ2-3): KAGVTQTPRYLIKTRGQQVTLSCSPISGHRSVSWYQQTPGQGLQFLFEYFSETQRNKGNFPGRFSGRQFSNSRSEMNVSTLELGDSALYLCASSQQGVSTDTQYFGPGTRLTVL.

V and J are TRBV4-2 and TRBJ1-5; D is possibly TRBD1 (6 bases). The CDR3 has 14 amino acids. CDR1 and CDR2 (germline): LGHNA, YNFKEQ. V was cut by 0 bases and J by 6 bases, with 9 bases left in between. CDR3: CASSQDQGSQPQHF. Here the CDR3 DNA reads TGTGCCAGCAGCCAAGATCAGGGGTCTCAGCCCCAGCATTTT.

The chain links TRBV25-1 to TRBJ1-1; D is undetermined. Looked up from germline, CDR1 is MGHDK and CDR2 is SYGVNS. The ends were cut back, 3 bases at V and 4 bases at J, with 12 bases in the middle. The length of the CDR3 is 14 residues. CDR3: CASSEVRESTEAFF. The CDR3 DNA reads TGTGCCAGCAGTGAGGTAAGGGAATCCACTGAAGCTTTCTTT.

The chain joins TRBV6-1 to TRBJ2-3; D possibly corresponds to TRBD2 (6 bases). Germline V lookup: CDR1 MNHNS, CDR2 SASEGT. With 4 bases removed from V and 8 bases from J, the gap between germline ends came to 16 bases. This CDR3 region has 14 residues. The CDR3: CASSGILAVGTQYF. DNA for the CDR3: TGTGCCAGCAGTGGGATACTAGCCGTAGGTACGCAGTATTTT.

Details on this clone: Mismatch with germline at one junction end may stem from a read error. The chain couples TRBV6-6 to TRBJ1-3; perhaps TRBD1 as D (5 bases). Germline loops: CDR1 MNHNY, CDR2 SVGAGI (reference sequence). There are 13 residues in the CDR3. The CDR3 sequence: CASSGERGITIYF. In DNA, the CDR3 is TGTGCCAGCAGCGGGGAAAGGGGAATCACCATATATTTT.

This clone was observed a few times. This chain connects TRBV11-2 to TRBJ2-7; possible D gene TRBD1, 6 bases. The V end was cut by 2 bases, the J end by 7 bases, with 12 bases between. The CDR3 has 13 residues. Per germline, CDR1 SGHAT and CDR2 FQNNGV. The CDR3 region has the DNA TGTGCCAGCAGCTTAAGCAGGGGCGCAGAGCAGTACTTC. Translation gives CASSLSRGAEQYF.

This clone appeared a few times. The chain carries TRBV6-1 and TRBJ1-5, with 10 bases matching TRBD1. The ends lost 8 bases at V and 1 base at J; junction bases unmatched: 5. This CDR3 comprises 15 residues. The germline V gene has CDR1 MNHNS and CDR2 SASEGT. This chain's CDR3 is CASLGQGGSNQPQHF. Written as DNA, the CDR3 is TGTGCCAGCTTAGGACAGGGGGGCAGCAATCAGCCCCAGCATTTT.

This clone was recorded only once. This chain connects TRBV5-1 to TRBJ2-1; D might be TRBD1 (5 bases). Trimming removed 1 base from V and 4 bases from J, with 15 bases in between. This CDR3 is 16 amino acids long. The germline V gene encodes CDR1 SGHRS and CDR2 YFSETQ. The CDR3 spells CASSLKGVTSYNEQFF. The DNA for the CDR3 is TGCGCCAGCAGCTTGAAAGGGGTGACGAGTTACAATGAGCAGTTCTTC. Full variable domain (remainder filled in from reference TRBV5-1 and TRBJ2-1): KAGVTQTPRYLIKTRGQQVTLSCSPISGHRSVSWYQQTPGQGLQFLFEYFSETQRNKGNFPGRFSGRQFSNSRSEMNVSTLELGDSALYLCASSLKGVTSYNEQFFGPGTRLTVL.

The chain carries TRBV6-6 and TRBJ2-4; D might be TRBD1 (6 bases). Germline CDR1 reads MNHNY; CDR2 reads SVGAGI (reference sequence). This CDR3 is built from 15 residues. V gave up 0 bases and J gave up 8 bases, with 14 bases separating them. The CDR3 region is CASSYSGAIGDIQYF. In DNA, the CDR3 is TGTGCCAGCAGTTACTCGGGGGCCATCGGGGACATTCAGTACTTC.

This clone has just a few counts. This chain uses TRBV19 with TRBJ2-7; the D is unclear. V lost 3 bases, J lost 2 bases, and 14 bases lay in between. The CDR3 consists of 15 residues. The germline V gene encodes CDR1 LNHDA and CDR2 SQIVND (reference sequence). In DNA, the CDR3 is TGTGCCAGTAGTATTGGGCTGGGTCAGACCTACGAGCAGTACTTC. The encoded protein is CASSIGLGQTYEQYF. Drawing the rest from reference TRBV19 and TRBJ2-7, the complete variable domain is DGGITQSPKYLFRKEGQNVTLSCEQNLNHDAMYWYRQDPGQGLRLIYYSQIVNDFQKGDIAEGYSVSREKKESFPLTVTSAQKNPTAFYLCASSIGLGQTYEQYFGPGTRLTVT.

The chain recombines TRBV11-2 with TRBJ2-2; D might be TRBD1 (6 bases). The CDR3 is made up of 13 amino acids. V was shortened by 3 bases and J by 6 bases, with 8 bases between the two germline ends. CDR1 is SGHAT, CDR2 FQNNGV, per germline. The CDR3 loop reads CASSFTGPGELFF. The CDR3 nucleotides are TGTGCCAGCAGCTTCACAGGGCCCGGGGAGCTGTTTTTT.

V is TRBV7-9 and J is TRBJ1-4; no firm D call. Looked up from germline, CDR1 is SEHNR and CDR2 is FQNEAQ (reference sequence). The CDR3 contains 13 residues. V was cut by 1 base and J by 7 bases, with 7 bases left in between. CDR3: CASSLGIREKLFF. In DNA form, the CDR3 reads TGTGCCAGCAGCTTAGGGATACGTGAAAAACTGTTTTTT. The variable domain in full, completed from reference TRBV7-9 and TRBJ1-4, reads DTGVSQNPRHKITKRGQNVTFRCDPISEHNRLYWYRQTLGQGPEFLTYFQNEAQLEKSRLLSDRFSAERPKGSFSTLEIQRTEQGDSAMYLCASSLGIREKLFFGSGTQLSVL.

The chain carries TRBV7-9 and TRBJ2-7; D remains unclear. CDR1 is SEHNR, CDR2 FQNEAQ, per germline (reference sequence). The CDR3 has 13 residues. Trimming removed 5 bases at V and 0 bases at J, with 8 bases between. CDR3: CASSPTDSYEQYF. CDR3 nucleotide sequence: TGTGCCAGCAGCCCCACAGACTCCTACGAGCAGTACTTC.

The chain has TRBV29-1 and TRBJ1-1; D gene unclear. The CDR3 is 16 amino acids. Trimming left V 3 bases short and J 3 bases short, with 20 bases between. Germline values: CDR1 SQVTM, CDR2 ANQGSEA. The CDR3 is CSVDPLLSGRDTEAFF. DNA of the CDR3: TGCAGCGTTGACCCCCTTCTATCCGGGAGGGACACTGAAGCTTTCTTT.

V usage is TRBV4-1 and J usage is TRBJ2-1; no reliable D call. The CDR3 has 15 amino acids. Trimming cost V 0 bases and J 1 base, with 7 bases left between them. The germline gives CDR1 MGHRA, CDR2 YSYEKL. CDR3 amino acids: CASSQDGGSYNEQFF. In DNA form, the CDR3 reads TGCGCCAGCAGCCAAGATGGCGGATCCTACAATGAGCAGTTCTTC.

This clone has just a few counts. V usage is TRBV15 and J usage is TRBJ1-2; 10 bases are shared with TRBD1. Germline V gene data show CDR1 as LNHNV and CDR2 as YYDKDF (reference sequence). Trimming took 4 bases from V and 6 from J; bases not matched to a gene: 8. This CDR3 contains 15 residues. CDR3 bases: TGTGCCACCAGCATCCGACAGGGGGCGCGTGATGGCTACACCTTC. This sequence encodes CATSIRQGARDGYTF. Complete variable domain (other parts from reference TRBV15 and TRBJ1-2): DAMVIQNPRYQVTQFGKPVTLSCSQTLNHNVMYWYQQKSSQAPKLLFHYYDKDFNNEADTPDNFQSRRPNTSFCFLDIRSPGLGDTAMYLCATSIRQGARDGYTFGSGTRLTVV.

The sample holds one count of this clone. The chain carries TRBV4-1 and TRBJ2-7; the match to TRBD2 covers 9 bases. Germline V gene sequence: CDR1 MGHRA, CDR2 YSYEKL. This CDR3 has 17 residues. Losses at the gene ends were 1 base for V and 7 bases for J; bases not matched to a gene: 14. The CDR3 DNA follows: TGCGCCAGCAGCCAAGGGGCCCTAAGCGGGGGGTCGGAGGAGCAGTACTTC. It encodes CASSQGALSGGSEEQYF.

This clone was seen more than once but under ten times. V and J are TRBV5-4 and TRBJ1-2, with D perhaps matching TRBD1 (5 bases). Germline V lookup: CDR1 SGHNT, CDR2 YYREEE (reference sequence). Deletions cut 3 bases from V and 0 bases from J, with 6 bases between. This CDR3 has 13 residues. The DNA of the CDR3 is TGTGCCAGCAGCTCACAGGCTAACTATGGCTACACCTTC. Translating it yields CASSSQANYGYTF.

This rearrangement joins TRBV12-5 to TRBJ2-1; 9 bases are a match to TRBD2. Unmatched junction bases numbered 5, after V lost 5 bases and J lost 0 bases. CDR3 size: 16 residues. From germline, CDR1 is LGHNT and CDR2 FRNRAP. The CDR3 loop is CASGPGLAPSYNEQFF. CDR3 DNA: TGTGCTAGTGGTCCCGGACTAGCGCCCTCCTACAATGAGCAGTTCTTC.

CDR3 loop: CASTPWTGETQYF. The CDR3 DNA reads TGCGCCAGCACCCCTTGGACAGGCGAGACCCAGTACTTC. The chain combines TRBV5-1 with TRBJ2-5; 7 bases line up with TRBD1. Per germline, CDR1 SGHRS and CDR2 YFSETQ. The CDR3 sequence is 13 residues long. V gave up 6 bases and J gave up 5 bases; unmatched junction bases: 7.

CDR3 loop: CASSLGAGEVFFTGELFF. For the CDR3, the DNA is TGTGCCAGCAGCTTAGGGGCAGGCGAAGTTTTCTTTACCGGGGAGCTGTTTTTT. The chain has TRBV7-8 and TRBJ2-2; the D is unclear. The V and J ends lost 1 base and 5 bases respectively, with 20 bases between them. The CDR3 totals 18 residues. Germline CDR1 and CDR2: SGHVS and FQNEAQ.

The CDR3 region has the DNA TGCGCCAGCAGCCGACAGGGCTCCTACGAGCAGTACTTC. Translated, it gives CASSRQGSYEQYF. This chain links TRBV5-1 with TRBJ2-7; TRBD1 agrees at 7 bases. This CDR3 is built from 13 residues. From germline, CDR1 is SGHRS and CDR2 YFSETQ. V gave up 4 bases and J gave up 0 bases; unmatched junction bases: 1.

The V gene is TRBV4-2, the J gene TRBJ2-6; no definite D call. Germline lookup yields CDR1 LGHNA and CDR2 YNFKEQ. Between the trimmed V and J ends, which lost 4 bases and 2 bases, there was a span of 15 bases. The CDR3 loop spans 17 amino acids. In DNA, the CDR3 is TGTGCCAGCAGCCTCCGGATGGCCGAAACTGGGGCCAACGTCCTGACTTTC. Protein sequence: CASSLRMAETGANVLTF.